The rows below give T cell receptor beta chains drawn from one sample of a study of blood T cells in healthy people across ages. TCRdb used MiXCR to reprocess the 5' RACE reads, holding one entry per CDR3 protein. The data contain about 1.8 million distinct CDR3 sequences, 40% to 55% of them singletons. The sequenced sample consisted of blood. The receptors shown here come from a woman in her forties in good health. Each CDR3 is given with its conserved first and last residue. D genes are given only for firm matches. Where a row states a size, it is once, few, many or the class of an expanded clone; other rows omit it.

J gene,V gene,CDR3 length,clone size,D gene,CDR3 DNA,CDR3 protein
TRBJ2-1,TRBV14,13,few,.,TGTGCCAGCAGCCATACGTATCAGGGGCGGCAGTTCTTC,CASSHTYQGRQFF
TRBJ2-3,TRBV9,15,few,.,TGTGCCAGCACCCCCGGGGTTCCTAGCACAGATACGCAGTATTTT,CASTPGVPSTDTQYF
TRBJ2-3,TRBV7-2,15,few,.,TGTGCCAGCGCAACGGGCAAGGGGGGAAGAGATACGCAGTATTTT,CASATGKGGRDTQYF
TRBJ1-5,TRBV20-1,15,.,TRBD1,TGCAGTGCTGCTACCGGACAGGGTCGAAATCAGCCCCAGCATTTT,CSAATGQGRNQPQHF
TRBJ2-1,TRBV20-1,16,few,TRBD2,TGCAGTGCAGAAAACCTACTAGCGGGGGGGCCGGATGAGCAGTTCTTC,CSAENLLAGGPDEQFF
TRBJ2-7,TRBV20-1,12,few,.,TGCAGTGCTGGGCCGAGCTCCTACGAGCAGTACTTC,CSAGPSSYEQYF
TRBJ2-1,TRBV20-1,17,.,TRBD2,TGCAGTGCTAGAGGACTAGCGGGGGCCCTCTCCTACAATGAGCAGTTCTTC,CSARGLAGALSYNEQFF
TRBJ1-2,TRBV4-2,16,.,TRBD1,TGTGCCAGCAGCCAAGCTGACCGGGACAGAAGCTATGGCTACACCTTC,CASSQADRDRSYGYTF
TRBJ2-3,TRBV29-1,13,.,.,TGCAGCTCATACAGGAGTGACACAGATACGCAGTATTTT,CSSYRSDTDTQYF
TRBJ2-5,TRBV5-1,15,.,.,TGCGTCAGCAGCTTGCCTAGCGCAAGAAAAGAGACCCAGTACTTC,CVSSLPSARKETQYF
TRBJ1-1,TRBV3-1,15,once,.,TGTGCCAGCAGCCCGCTCGGGGATCCGAACACTGAAGCTTTCTTT,CASSPLGDPNTEAFF
TRBJ2-5,TRBV29-1,15,few,TRBD2,TGCAGCGTTGAAGAAGGGCTAGCGGGGGGGGAGACCCAGTACTTC,CSVEEGLAGGETQYF
TRBJ1-5,TRBV12-3/TRBV12-4,15,few,.,TGTGCCAGCAGTTTTGCGGGGAAGGGCAATCAGCCCCAGCATTTT,CASSFAGKGNQPQHF
TRBJ2-5,TRBV6-2/TRBV6-3,14,.,.,TGTGCCAGCAGTTACGATCTCGACCCAGAGACCCAGTACTTC,CASSYDLDPETQYF
TRBJ2-7,TRBV2,12,.,.,TGTGCCAGCAGTGATGTAGCCTACGAGCAGTACTTC,CASSDVAYEQYF
TRBJ2-5,TRBV6-5,15,.,.,TGTGCCAGCAGTCCCGCACTAGCCCGCCAAGAGACCCAGTACTTC,CASSPALARQETQYF
TRBJ1-4,TRBV4-3,16,few,TRBD1,TGCGCCAGCAGCCATGCCGGACAGGGGCCTAATGAAAAACTGTTTTTT,CASSHAGQGPNEKLFF
TRBJ1-2,TRBV28,14,.,.,TGTGCCAGCAGTCCCGGGACGCCCTTGGAGGGCTACACCTTC,CASSPGTPLEGYTF
TRBJ2-5,TRBV12-3/TRBV12-4,13,.,.,TGTGCCAGCAGTTTACATGCGGAACAGACCCAGTACTTC,CASSLHAEQTQYF
TRBJ2-3,TRBV9,15,.,.,TGTGCCAGCAGCCCCAAGGGGTACGGCACAGATACGCAGTATTTT,CASSPKGYGTDTQYF
TRBJ2-5,TRBV20-1,15,.,.,TGCAGTGCTAGAGATGGTGTACAGGGAGGGGAGACCCAGTACTTC,CSARDGVQGGETQYF
TRBJ1-6,TRBV9,14,few,.,TGTGCCAGCAGCGTAGACCCCATGGCTTCACCCCTCCACTTT,CASSVDPMASPLHF
TRBJ2-5,TRBV20-1,15,few,TRBD2,TGCAGTGCTAGAGATCATAGCGGGGGGCACAATGAGCAGTACTTC,CSARDHSGGHNEQYF
TRBJ2-1,TRBV12-3/TRBV12-4,16,.,TRBD1,TGTGCCAGCAGTGCGAACAGGGGTGAGTCCTACAATGAGCAGTTCTTC,CASSANRGESYNEQFF
TRBJ2-7,TRBV7-9,18,few,TRBD1,TGTGCCAGCAGCTTTCCTGGGGAACGACAGGGCCCCCTCGACGAGCAGTACTTC,CASSFPGERQGPLDEQYF
TRBJ2-7,TRBV15,16,.,.,TGTGCCACCAGCAGAGTCGGGGGGCCTGTCGCCTACGAGCAGTACTTC,CATSRVGGPVAYEQYF
TRBJ2-5,TRBV24-1,15,.,.,TGTGCCACCAGTGACCCGACAACAGGGTTAGAGACCCAGTACTTC,CATSDPTTGLETQYF
TRBJ2-1,TRBV5-1,12,few,.,TGCGCCAGCAGCACTTTGAACAATGAGCAGTTCTTC,CASSTLNNEQFF
TRBJ2-7,TRBV2,16,.,TRBD2,TGTGCCAGCAGTTTGAAGACTAGCGGGAGTTACAATGAGCAGTACTTC,CASSLKTSGSYNEQYF
TRBJ2-3,TRBV2,18,.,TRBD2,TGTGCCAGCAGTGAACCCACTAGCGGGGGGATTAGCACAGATACGCAGTATTTT,CASSEPTSGGISTDTQYF
TRBJ2-3,TRBV7-2,16,few,TRBD2,TGTGCCAGCAGCTTATACGGGGCTAGCGGGGGGGAGACGCAGTATTTT,CASSLYGASGGETQYF
TRBJ2-3,TRBV11-2,16,.,.,TGTGCCAGCAGCTTAGAAGAAGGACTCCCAATAGATACGCAGTATTTT,CASSLEEGLPIDTQYF
TRBJ2-3,TRBV6-2/TRBV6-3,17,.,TRBD2,TGTGCCAGCAGTTCATGGGCTAGCGGGGGGAGCACAGATACGCAGTATTTT,CASSSWASGGSTDTQYF
TRBJ1-2,TRBV12-3/TRBV12-4,15,.,.,TGTGCCAGCAGTTTCACAGGGAGTTCTAACTATGGCTACACCTTC,CASSFTGSSNYGYTF
TRBJ2-4,TRBV28,13,.,.,TGTGCCAGCAGTGTCCCTGGGTGGGGCATTCAGTACTTC,CASSVPGWGIQYF
TRBJ2-5,TRBV6-2/TRBV6-3,14,.,.,TGTGCCAGCAGTTACTGGTCCAGGGAGAAGGAGCAGTACTTC,CASSYWSREKEQYF
TRBJ1-2,TRBV20-1,15,few,TRBD1,TGCAGTGCTAGAGGCGGGACAGTTAATAACTATGGCTACACCTTC,CSARGGTVNNYGYTF
TRBJ2-7,TRBV5-5,13,.,.,TGTGCCAGCAGCTCCACAGTGAACTACGAGCAGTACTTC,CASSSTVNYEQYF
TRBJ1-2,TRBV12-3/TRBV12-4,13,few,.,TGTGCCAGCAGGAAACAGGGTATAAGTGGCTACACCTTC,CASRKQGISGYTF
TRBJ2-1,TRBV7-9,17,.,TRBD1,TGTGCCAGCAGCTTCCCCCTGGGTCAGGGGGACTACAATGAGCAGTTCTTC,CASSFPLGQGDYNEQFF
TRBJ2-4,TRBV3-1,16,.,.,TGTGCCAGCAGCCAAGGTGTGTCTAGCTTGTCCAATGAGCAGTACTTC,CASSQGVSSLSNEQYF
TRBJ2-2,TRBV7-8,12,.,.,TGTGCCAGCAGCCCGGGTTCCGGGGAGCTGTTTTTT,CASSPGSGELFF